This T cell receptor beta chain is from a study of T cell repertoires in cytomegalovirus infection. Study background: Used in the study were CMV epitopes, some recently identified and HLA-C-restricted, others well-studied and HLA-B-restricted. Indications came from public TCR beta signatures; they pointed to CMV infection and to a matching HLA type.

Study observations and caveats: Ex vivo, HLA-C-restricted CMV-specific TCR beta clonotypes prevailed over the rest of the response. Accumulated public TCR beta family frequency recognized individuals carrying CMV together with the relevant HLA.

For this clonotype: Antigen: not known.

TCRdb reprocessed the reads with MiXCR, giving one entry per CDR3 protein. The sample contains some 800,000 distinct CDR3 sequences, about 31% of which appear only once. Germline V lookup: CDR1 SGDLS, CDR2 YYNGEE. The CDR3 runs to 15 residues. Trimming removed 4 bases from V and 2 bases from J, with 13 bases in between. The sequenced sample was cultured CD8+ T cells from PBMCs, obtained from culture after CMV antigen stimulation. The rearrangement links TRBV9 to TRBJ1-3; no firm D call. This TCR was sampled from a human donor in good health (CMV status not recorded). Some clones in this sample may be carry-over from other donors' samples. This chain's CDR3 is CASSPSGAPGNTIYF. The DNA for the CDR3 is TGTGCCAGCAGCCCCTCTGGCGCACCTGGAAACACCATATATTTT.